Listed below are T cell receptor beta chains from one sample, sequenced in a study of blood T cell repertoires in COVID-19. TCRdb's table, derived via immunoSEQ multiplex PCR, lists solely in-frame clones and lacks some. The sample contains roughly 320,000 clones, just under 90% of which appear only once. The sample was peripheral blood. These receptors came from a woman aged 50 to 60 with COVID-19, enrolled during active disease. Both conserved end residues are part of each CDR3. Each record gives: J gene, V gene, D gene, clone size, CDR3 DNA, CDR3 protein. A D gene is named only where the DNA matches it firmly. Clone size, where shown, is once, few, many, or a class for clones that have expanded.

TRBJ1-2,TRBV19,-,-,TGTGCCACTCACCCGCAGACAGGCACGGCCTCTAACTATGGCTACACCTTC,CATHPQTGTASNYGYTF
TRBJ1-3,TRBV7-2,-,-,TGTGCCAGCAGCACAGGACCCGCTCCAAACACCATATATTTT,CASSTGPAPNTIYF
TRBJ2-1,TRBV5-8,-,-,TGTGCCAGCAGCTTGCTCAATGAGCAGTTCTTC,CASSLLNEQFF
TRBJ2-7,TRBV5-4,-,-,TGTGCCAGCAGCTTGGCCGGGACAACCTACGAGCAGTACTTC,CASSLAGTTYEQYF
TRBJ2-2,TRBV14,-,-,TGTGCCAGCAGCCAAACACTAGCCTACACCGGGGAGCTGTTTTTT,CASSQTLAYTGELFF
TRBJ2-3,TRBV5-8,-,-,TGTGCCAGCAGCGATGGAGGTCCAGATACGCAGTATTTT,CASSDGGPDTQYF
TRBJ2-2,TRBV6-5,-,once,TGTGCCAGCTACCTTCAGGGTTTGGGCACCGGGGAGCTGTTTTTT,CASYLQGLGTGELFF
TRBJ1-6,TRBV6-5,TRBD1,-,TGTGCCAGCACCGGGACAGCGAGGAATTCACCCCTCCACTTT,CASTGTARNSPLHF
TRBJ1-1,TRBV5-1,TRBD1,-,TGCGCCAGCAGCCCGAGACAGGGTAACACTGAAGCTTTCTTT,CASSPRQGNTEAFF
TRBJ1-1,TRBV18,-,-,TGTGCCAGCTCAACCCAGATGAACACTGAAGCTTTCTTT,CASSTQMNTEAFF
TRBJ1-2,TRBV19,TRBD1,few,TGTGCCAGTAGCGAAGGACAGGGGGCAGGAGGCTACACCTTC,CASSEGQGAGGYTF
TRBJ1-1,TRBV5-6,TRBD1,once,TGTGCCAGCAGCTTGTACGGGACAGCCCCTCACACTGAAGCTTTCTTT,CASSLYGTAPHTEAFF
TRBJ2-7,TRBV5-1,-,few,TGCGCCAGCAGCTTTCTCTCGGGATCCCACTACGAGCAGTACTTC,CASSFLSGSHYEQYF
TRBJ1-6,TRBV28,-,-,TGTGCCAGCAGCCCACAGAATTCACCCCTCCACTTT,CASSPQNSPLHF
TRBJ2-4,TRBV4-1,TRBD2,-,TGCGCCAGCAGCCAGACTAGCGGGAAGAACATTCAGTACTTC,CASSQTSGKNIQYF
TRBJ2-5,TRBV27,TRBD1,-,TGTGCCAGCAGTTTGGGGACAGGAATCGAGACCCAGTACTTC,CASSLGTGIETQYF
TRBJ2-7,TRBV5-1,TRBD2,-,TGCGCCAGCAGCTCCCCGGGACTAGCGGAGGGACTCTACGAGCAGTACTTC,CASSSPGLAEGLYEQYF
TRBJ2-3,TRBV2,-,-,TGTGCCAGCAGGGCCGACCAGGTTCGTAGGTCAGATACGCAGTATTTT,CASRADQVRRSDTQYF
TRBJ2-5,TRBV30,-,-,TGTGCCTGGAATAGCGCGGGGTTCCAAGAGACCCAGTACTTC,CAWNSAGFQETQYF
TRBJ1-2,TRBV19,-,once,TGTGCCAGTCGCGATCCCCCAGGGGCGTCCTCTGCTTATGGCTACACCTTC,CASRDPPGASSAYGYTF
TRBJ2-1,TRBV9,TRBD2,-,TGTGCCAGCAGCGCGAGACTAGCGGTTAGCTACAATGAGCAGTTCTTC,CASSARLAVSYNEQFF
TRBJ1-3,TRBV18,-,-,TGTGCCAGCTCGGCAGATGGAAACACCATATATTTT,CASSADGNTIYF
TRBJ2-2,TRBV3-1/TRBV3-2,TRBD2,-,TGTGCCAGCAGCCAAGTGGTAGCGGGAGTAGTAGGAACCGGGGAGCTGTTTTTT,CASSQVVAGVVGTGELFF
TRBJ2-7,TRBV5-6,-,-,TGTGCCAGCAGCTCGCCAGGCTACGAGCAGTACTTC,CASSSPGYEQYF
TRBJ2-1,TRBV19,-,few,TGTGCCAGTAGTATAAGGGCAGGGGCCCTTTTCACCTACAATGAGCAGTTCTTC,CASSIRAGALFTYNEQFF